What follows are 8 T cell receptor beta chains derived from one specimen sequenced in a study of CD8 T cells in Susac syndrome (dated by TCRdb to the late 2010s). Library preparation employed the immunoSEQ multiplex PCR assay. RNA was extracted using the RNeasy kit, and roughly 0.5 to 1 microgram was reverse transcribed with random hexamers. The public reads were reanalyzed by TCRdb: fastp trimming at Q25, MiXCR alignment, in-frame beta chains only. Every CDR3 protein is listed once, alongside the most common genes and DNA of its rows. A total of fewer than 200,000 distinct CDR3 sequences appear in this sample, over 75% of them only once. Together, the top ten hold 0.085% to 0.1% of the sample. Input material: CD4+ T cells from PBMCs. Source of these receptors: a human donor with Susac syndrome.

This clonotype was recorded only once. The rearrangement links TRBV29-1 to TRBJ1-2; D not resolved. Germline CDR1 and CDR2: SQVTM and ANQGSEA. With 5 bases removed from V and 8 bases from J, the gap between germline ends came to 18 bases. The CDR3 totals 13 residues. The CDR3, as DNA: TGCAGCGTTCTTGATGGTTTGGGGTACGGCTACACCTTC. Amino acids: CSVLDGLGYGYTF.

V is TRBV2 and J is TRBJ2-5; D not certain. The length of the CDR3 is 13 residues. Germline V lookup: CDR1 SNHLY, CDR2 FYNNEI. The V and J ends lost 5 bases and 5 bases respectively, with 12 bases between them. CDR3 sequence (DNA): TGTGCCAGCAGTTTCGGCTCGTATGAGACCCAGTACTTC. Translated: CASSFGSYETQYF.

This chain links TRBV20-1 with TRBJ2-3; no clear D gene. Trimming took 0 bases from V and 0 from J, leaving 13 bases between them. Germline V gene lookup returns CDR1 DFQATT and CDR2 SNEGSKA (reference sequence). The CDR3 contains 16 residues. The CDR3 region has the DNA TGCAGTGCTAGAGATACGTTCCCCCGAAGCACAGATACGCAGTATTTT. Encoded protein: CSARDTFPRSTDTQYF.

A single count supports this clonotype. The V and J genes are TRBV19 and TRBJ2-6; D call uncertain. The CDR3 extends over 15 amino acids. With 5 bases removed from V and 2 bases from J, the gap between germline ends came to 10 bases. Germline V lookup: CDR1 LNHDA, CDR2 SQIVND (reference sequence). CDR3: CASSQLLTGANVLTF. The CDR3 DNA reads TGTGCCAGTAGTCAATTGCTGACTGGGGCCAACGTCCTGACTTTC.

The chain couples TRBV10-2 to TRBJ2-7; 7 nucleotides match TRBD1. CDR1 is WSHSY and CDR2 is SAAADI in the germline V gene. Unmatched junction bases numbered 4, after V lost 3 bases and J lost 5 bases. The length of the CDR3 is 13 residues. The CDR3 nucleotides are TGCGCCAGCAGTGACAACAGGGGCCACGAGCAGTACTTC. This translates into CASSDNRGHEQYF.

CDR3: CASSQVRDRGRRPNYGYTF. The CDR3 region has the DNA TGCGCCAGCAGCCAAGTCAGGGACCGCGGCCGAAGACCTAACTATGGCTACACCTTC. V gene TRBV4-1 combines with J gene TRBJ1-2; weak D call: TRBD1 (5 bases). Germline CDR1 reads MGHRA; CDR2 reads YSYEKL. The V end lost 1 base, the J end lost 0 bases, and 21 bases lay between the germline ends. The CDR3 totals 19 residues.

The J gene is TRBJ1-1, the V gene TRBV2; D gene ambiguous. CDR1 and CDR2 from the germline V gene are SNHLY and FYNNEI. The length of the CDR3 is 11 residues. V lost 6 bases and J 14 bases, leaving 16 bases between the germline ends. CDR3 DNA sequence: TGTGCCAGCAGCCCTTCGGACGGACCCTTCTTT. It encodes CASSPSDGPFF.

The gene calls are TRBV30 and TRBJ2-7; the D is unclear. The germline CDR1 and CDR2 sequences are GTSNPN and SVGIG (reference sequence). The CDR3 spans 13 residues. The V and J ends lost 3 bases and 2 bases respectively, with 11 bases between them. The CDR3 loop reads CAWRGSATYEQYF. For the CDR3, the DNA is TGTGCCTGGAGAGGAAGCGCTACCTACGAGCAGTACTTC.